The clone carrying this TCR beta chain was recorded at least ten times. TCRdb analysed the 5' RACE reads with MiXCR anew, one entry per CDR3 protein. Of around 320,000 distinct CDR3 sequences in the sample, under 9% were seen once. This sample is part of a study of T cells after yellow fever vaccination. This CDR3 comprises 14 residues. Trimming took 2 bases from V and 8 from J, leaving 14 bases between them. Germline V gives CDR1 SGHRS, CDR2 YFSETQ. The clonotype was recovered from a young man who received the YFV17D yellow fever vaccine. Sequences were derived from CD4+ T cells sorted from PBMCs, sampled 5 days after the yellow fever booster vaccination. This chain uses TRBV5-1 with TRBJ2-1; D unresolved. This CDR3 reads CASSLGSLRDEQFF. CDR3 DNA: TGCGCCAGCAGCTTAGGCAGCCTCCGGGATGAGCAGTTCTTC.